This passage covers 4 T cell receptor beta chains from one sample sequenced in a study of T-cell memory formation after mild COVID-19. TCRdb analysed the 5' RACE reads with MiXCR anew, one entry per CDR3 protein. The repertoire holds 450,000 to 650,000 distinct CDR3 sequences, with roughly 18% as singletons. The sequenced sample consisted of PBMCs or a T cell subset sorted from them (not recorded which). The origin of the receptors is an adult woman who had mild COVID-19 (a few samples of this study predate the infection). Cell type and time point are not known.

The J gene is TRBJ1-5, the V gene TRBV12-3 or TRBV12-4, with TRBD1 matching over 7 bases. This CDR3 has 16 residues. After removal of 3 bases from V and 6 bases from J, the junction contained 11 bases not matched to a gene. The CDR3, as DNA: TGTGCCAGCAGTTTGGATAGGGGGCAGGTTGTTCAGCCCCAGCATTTT. Amino acid sequence: CASSLDRGQVVQPQHF.

The V and J genes are TRBV29-1 and TRBJ2-1, with a weak D call TRBD2 (6 bases). The V end lost 2 bases, the J end lost 0 bases, and 17 bases lay between the germline ends. In germline, CDR1 is SQVTM, CDR2 ANQGSEA. The CDR3 has 17 residues. CDR3 nucleotides: TGCAGCGTTGAACACGTCCAGGGACTCGTCTCCTACAATGAGCAGTTCTTC. It yields the protein CSVEHVQGLVSYNEQFF.

The chain employs TRBV5-1 and TRBJ1-2; no clear D gene. The CDR3 is made up of 14 amino acids. Between the trimmed V and J ends, which lost 2 bases and 8 bases, there was a span of 16 bases. Germline assignment: CDR1 SGHRS and CDR2 YFSETQ. The CDR3 region is CASSFSDGSWGYTF. Here the CDR3 DNA reads TGCGCCAGCAGCTTCTCTGACGGGTCTTGGGGCTACACCTTC.

This clonotype was counted many times. The V gene is TRBV20-1, the J gene TRBJ2-3; D not resolved. With 0 bases removed from V and 3 bases from J, the gap between germline ends came to 10 bases. The CDR3 covers 14 residues. From germline, CDR1 is DFQATT and CDR2 SNEGSKA (reference sequence). Here the CDR3 reads CSARDTEGTDTQYF. The CDR3 DNA reads TGCAGTGCTAGAGATACCGAAGGGACAGATACGCAGTATTTT.